The clone carrying this T cell receptor (beta chain) came up a few times. Its antigen is not identified. TCR beta cDNA libraries included unique molecular identifiers. TCRdb reprocessed the PCR reads via MiXCR and lists one record per CDR3 protein. The sample includes roughly 400,000 distinct CDR3 sequences, roughly 38% of them seen just once. The data were obtained in a study of post-analysis software for immune sequencing data. Study findings and constraints: The normalized Chao1 diversity of multiple sclerosis patients was significantly lower than that of controls.

The sequence was obtained from a girl under 10 years old with multiple sclerosis. Sequenced material: blood.

The DNA for the CDR3 is TGCAGTGCTAGTCTTACTCGGGAGACCCAGTACTTC. The encoded protein is CSASLTRETQYF. V gene TRBV20-1 combines with J gene TRBJ2-5, with D uncertain. The CDR3 contains 12 residues. The V gene lost 3 bases and the J gene lost 5 bases, with 10 bases spanning the gap. Germline V gene sequence: CDR1 DFQATT, CDR2 SNEGSKA (reference sequence).